The present T cell receptor (beta chain) was sequenced within a study of long-term antiretroviral therapy in people with HIV. Running of the v3.0 immunoSEQ assay took place at survey level. Measured with immunoSEQ multiplex PCR; TCRdb has only the in-frame clones, and not every one. The table lists tens of thousands of clones, 84% of them singletons. V lost 6 bases and J lost 6, with 8 bases in between. Germline V lookup: CDR1 SGDLS, CDR2 YYNGEE. The CDR3 consists of 11 residues. V gene TRBV9 combines with J gene TRBJ2-3; D perhaps matches TRBD2 (6 bases). This TCR was sampled from a woman in her late teens or twenties with HIV. The sequences come from unsorted PBMCs, collected 0.8 years after starting antiretroviral therapy. DNA for the CDR3: TGTGCCAGCACCAGCGGGGATACGCAGTATTTT. Protein sequence: CASTSGDTQYF.